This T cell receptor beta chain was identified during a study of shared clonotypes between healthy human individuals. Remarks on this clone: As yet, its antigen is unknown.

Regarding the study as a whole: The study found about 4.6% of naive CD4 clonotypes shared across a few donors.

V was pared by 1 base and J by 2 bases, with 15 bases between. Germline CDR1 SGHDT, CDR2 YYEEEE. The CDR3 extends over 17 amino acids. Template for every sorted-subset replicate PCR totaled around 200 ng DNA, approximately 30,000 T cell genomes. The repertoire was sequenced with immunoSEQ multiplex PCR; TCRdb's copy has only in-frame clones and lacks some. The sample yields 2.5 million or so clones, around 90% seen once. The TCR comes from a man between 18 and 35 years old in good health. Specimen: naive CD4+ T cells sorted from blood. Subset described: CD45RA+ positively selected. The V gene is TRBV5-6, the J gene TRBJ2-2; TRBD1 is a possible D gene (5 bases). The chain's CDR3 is CASSLIARQLNTGELFF. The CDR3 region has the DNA TGTGCCAGCAGCTTGATCGCGAGACAGCTCAACACCGGGGAGCTGTTTTTT.